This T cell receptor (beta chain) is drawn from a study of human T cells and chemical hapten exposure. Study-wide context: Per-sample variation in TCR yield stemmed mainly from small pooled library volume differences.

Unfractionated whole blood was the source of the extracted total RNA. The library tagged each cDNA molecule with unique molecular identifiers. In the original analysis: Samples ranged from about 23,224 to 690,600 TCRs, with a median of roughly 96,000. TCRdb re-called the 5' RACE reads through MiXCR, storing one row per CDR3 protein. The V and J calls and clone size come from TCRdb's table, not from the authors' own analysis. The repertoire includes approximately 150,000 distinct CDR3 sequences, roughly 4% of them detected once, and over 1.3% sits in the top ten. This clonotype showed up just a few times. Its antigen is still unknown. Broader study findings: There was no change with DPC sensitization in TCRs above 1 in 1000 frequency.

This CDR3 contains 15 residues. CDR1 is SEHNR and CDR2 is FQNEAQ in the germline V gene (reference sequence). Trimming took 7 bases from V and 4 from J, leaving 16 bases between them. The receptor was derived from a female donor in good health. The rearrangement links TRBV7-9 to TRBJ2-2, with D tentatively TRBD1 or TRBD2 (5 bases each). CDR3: CASIPGPETTGELFF. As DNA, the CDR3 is TGTGCCAGCATCCCGGGGCCAGAAACCACCGGGGAGCTGTTTTTT.